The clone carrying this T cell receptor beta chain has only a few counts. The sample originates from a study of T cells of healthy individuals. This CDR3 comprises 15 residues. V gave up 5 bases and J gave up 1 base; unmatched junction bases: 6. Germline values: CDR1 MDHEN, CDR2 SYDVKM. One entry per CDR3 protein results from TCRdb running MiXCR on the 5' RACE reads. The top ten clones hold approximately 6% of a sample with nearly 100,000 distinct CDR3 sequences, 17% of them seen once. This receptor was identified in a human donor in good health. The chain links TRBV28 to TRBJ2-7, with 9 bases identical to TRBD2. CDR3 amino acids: CASSTVAGVSYEQYF. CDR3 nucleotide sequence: TGTGCCAGCAGTACCGTAGCGGGAGTTTCCTACGAGCAGTACTTC. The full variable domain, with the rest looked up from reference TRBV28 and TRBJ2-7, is DVKVTQSSRYLVKRTGEKVFLECVQDMDHENMFWYRQDPGLGLRLIYFSYDVKMKEKGDIPEGYSVSREKKERFSLILESASTNQTSMYLCASSTVAGVSYEQYFGPGTRLTVT.